The rows below give T cell receptor beta chains drawn from one sample of a study of PD-1 blockade in classical Hodgkin lymphoma. The repertoire was sequenced with immunoSEQ multiplex PCR; TCRdb's copy has only in-frame clones and lacks some. The sample records more than 75,000 clones, just over 90% being singletons. This specimen was peripheral blood mononuclear cells (PBMCs), taken before the fourth cycle of nivolumab. The receptor source for this set is a human donor with classical Hodgkin lymphoma. Each CDR3 is given with its conserved first and last residue. The order of the fields is J gene, clone size, V gene, D gene, CDR3 DNA, CDR3 protein. D genes are given only for firm matches. Expanded clones get a size class; other rows say once, few or many, or leave the size out.

J gene: TRBJ1-1; clone size: NA; V gene: TRBV4-1; D gene: TRBD1; CDR3 DNA: TGCGCCAGCAGCCAAGCGGGACAGGGTCCCCGACTGAACACTGAAGCTTTCTTT; CDR3 protein: CASSQAGQGPRLNTEAFF
J gene: TRBJ2-1; clone size: few; V gene: TRBV28; D gene: TRBD2; CDR3 DNA: TGTGCCAGCCACGGACTAGCCGCAAGCCATGAGCAGTTCTTC; CDR3 protein: CASHGLAASHEQFF
J gene: TRBJ2-7; clone size: NA; V gene: TRBV7-8; D gene: NA; CDR3 DNA: TGTGCCAGCAGCTTTCCCGGGCCCGAGCAGTACTTC; CDR3 protein: CASSFPGPEQYF
J gene: TRBJ1-4; clone size: NA; V gene: TRBV7-9; D gene: NA; CDR3 DNA: TGTGCCAGCAGCTTAGAGTGGGAAAAACTGTTTTTT; CDR3 protein: CASSLEWEKLFF
J gene: TRBJ2-6; clone size: NA; V gene: TRBV4-1; D gene: NA; CDR3 DNA: TGCGCCAGCAGCCAAGAAATCTCTGGGGCCAACGTCCTGACTTTC; CDR3 protein: CASSQEISGANVLTF
J gene: TRBJ2-7; clone size: NA; V gene: TRBV9; D gene: NA; CDR3 DNA: TGTGCCAGCAGCGTAGCAGCAGCTCGCACCTACGAGCAGTACTTC; CDR3 protein: CASSVAAARTYEQYF
J gene: TRBJ2-7; clone size: NA; V gene: TRBV5-1; D gene: TRBD1; CDR3 DNA: TGCGCCAGCAGCTCTACAGGGGTGGCCTACGAGCAGTACTTC; CDR3 protein: CASSSTGVAYEQYF
J gene: TRBJ1-4; clone size: NA; V gene: TRBV9; D gene: NA; CDR3 DNA: TGTGCCAGCAGCGACCTTTCCGAAAAACTGTTTTTT; CDR3 protein: CASSDLSEKLFF
J gene: TRBJ2-2; clone size: once; V gene: TRBV7-6; D gene: TRBD2; CDR3 DNA: TGTGCCAGCAGGGGATTAGCGGGAGTCGGGGAGCTGTTTTTT; CDR3 protein: CASRGLAGVGELFF
J gene: TRBJ2-1; clone size: NA; V gene: TRBV5-1; D gene: NA; CDR3 DNA: TGCGCCAGCAGCTTCTCTGCGAGTTCCTACAATGAGCAGTTCTTC; CDR3 protein: CASSFSASSYNEQFF
J gene: TRBJ1-1; clone size: NA; V gene: TRBV9; D gene: NA; CDR3 DNA: TGTGCCAGCAGCGAGGGGGGGATGAACACTGAAGCTTTCTTT; CDR3 protein: CASSEGGMNTEAFF
J gene: TRBJ2-6; clone size: NA; V gene: TRBV27; D gene: NA; CDR3 DNA: TGTGCCAGCAGTTTCAGCCCTCCTGGGGCCAACGTCCTGACTTTC; CDR3 protein: CASSFSPPGANVLTF
J gene: TRBJ1-4; clone size: NA; V gene: TRBV25-1; D gene: NA; CDR3 DNA: TGTGCCAGCAGTGAATCGGGGGGGGCAGCTAATGAAAAACTGTTTTTT; CDR3 protein: CASSESGGAANEKLFF
J gene: TRBJ2-2; clone size: NA; V gene: TRBV23-1; D gene: NA; CDR3 DNA: TGCGCCAGCAGTCACCCTAGTGTTTGCGGGGCGAACACCGGGGAGCTGTTTTTT; CDR3 protein: CASSHPSVCGANTGELFF
J gene: TRBJ1-1; clone size: NA; V gene: TRBV27; D gene: NA; CDR3 DNA: TGTGCCAGCAGTTTTAAGTTGCTGGGGAACACTGAAGCTTTCTTT; CDR3 protein: CASSFKLLGNTEAFF